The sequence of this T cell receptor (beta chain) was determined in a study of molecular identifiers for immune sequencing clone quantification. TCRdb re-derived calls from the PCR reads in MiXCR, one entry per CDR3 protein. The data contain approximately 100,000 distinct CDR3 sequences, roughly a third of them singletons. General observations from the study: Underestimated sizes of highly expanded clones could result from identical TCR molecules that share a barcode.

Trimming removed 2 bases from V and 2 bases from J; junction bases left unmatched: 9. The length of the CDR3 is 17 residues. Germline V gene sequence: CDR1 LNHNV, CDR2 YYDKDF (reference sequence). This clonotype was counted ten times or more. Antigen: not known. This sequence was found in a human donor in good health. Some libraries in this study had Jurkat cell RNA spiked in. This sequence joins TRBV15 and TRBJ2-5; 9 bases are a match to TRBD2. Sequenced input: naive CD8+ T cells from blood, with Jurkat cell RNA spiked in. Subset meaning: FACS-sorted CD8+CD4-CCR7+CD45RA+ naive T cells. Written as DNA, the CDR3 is TGTGCCACCAGCAGAAGGGGGTGGCTAGCGGGACAAGAGACCCAGTACTTC. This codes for CATSRRGWLAGQETQYF.